A single sample gave rise to the 21 T cell receptor beta chains below, sequenced in a study of T cell repertoires in cytomegalovirus infection. Antigen specificity for these receptors is unknown. TCRdb fed the reads into MiXCR, producing one record per CDR3 protein. Among about 700,000 distinct CDR3 sequences, 30% to 35% were seen once, and the ten largest hold 15% to 20%. The material was cultured PBMCs, obtained from culture after CMV antigen stimulation. These TCRs come from a human donor in good health (CMV status not recorded). Some clones in this sample may be carry-over from other donors' samples.

The rearrangement joins TRBV11-3 to TRBJ2-2; TRBD2 matches at 10 bases. The length of the CDR3 is 16 residues. Germline CDR1 is SGHNT and CDR2 is YENEEA. V was pared by 5 bases and J by 4 bases, with 7 bases of the junction left unmatched. CDR3 sequence: CASSGRSSGGTGELFF. CDR3 in DNA: TGTGCCAGCAGCGGGAGGTCTAGCGGGGGCACCGGGGAGCTGTTTTTT.

The V gene is TRBV20-1, the J gene TRBJ2-3; 11 bases match TRBD2. The CDR3 is 14 residues long. Germline values: CDR1 DFQATT, CDR2 SNEGSKA (reference sequence). The CDR3 DNA is TGCACGGGACTAGCGGTTTTTCAGGGGGATACGCAGTATTTT. It translates to CTGLAVFQGDTQYF.

This chain connects TRBV20-1 to TRBJ2-2, with a weak D call TRBD1 (6 bases). The CDR3 runs to 15 residues. Between the trimmed V and J ends, which lost 3 bases and 6 bases, there was a span of 17 bases. The germline CDR1 and CDR2 sequences are DFQATT and SNEGSKA (reference sequence). The CDR3 here is CSARPLQGMPGELFF. CDR3 nucleotides: TGCAGTGCTAGGCCCCTACAGGGTATGCCCGGGGAGCTGTTTTTT.

The rearrangement joins TRBV6-2 or TRBV6-3 to TRBJ2-7; the D gene is possibly TRBD2 (5 bases). Trimming took 2 bases from V and 3 from J, leaving 11 bases between them. The CDR3 is 14 amino acids. Germline-derived CDR1 and CDR2 are MNHEY and SVGEGT. The CDR3 loop is CASSYRLSLYEQYF. In DNA form, the CDR3 reads TGTGCCAGCAGTTACCGACTATCCCTCTACGAGCAGTACTTC.

This clonotype was picked up a small number of times. The chain combines TRBV7-8 with TRBJ2-5; no clear D gene. This CDR3 region has 13 residues. The V gene's germline CDR1 is SGHVS and CDR2 FQNEAQ. Between the trimmed V and J ends, which lost 3 bases and 2 bases, there was a span of 7 bases. The CDR3 protein is CASSLGMQETQYF. CDR3 in DNA: TGTGCCAGCAGCTTGGGGATGCAAGAGACCCAGTACTTC.

The CDR3 DNA follows: TGCAGTGCTAGGGAGGGATCTGGAAACACCATATATTTT. Translating gives CSAREGSGNTIYF. The V and J genes are TRBV20-1 and TRBJ1-3, with D unclear. CDR1 is DFQATT and CDR2 is SNEGSKA in the germline V gene (reference sequence). Trimming cost V 3 bases and J 1 base, with 7 bases left between them. The CDR3 consists of 13 residues.

This clonotype was observed a few times. The chain carries TRBV6-6 and TRBJ2-7, with 7 bases aligning to TRBD2. V was clipped by 5 bases and J by 0 bases; unmatched bases: 10. This CDR3 contains 16 residues. Germline V gene sequence: CDR1 MNHNY, CDR2 SVGAGI (reference sequence). CDR3 bases: TGTGCCAGCAGTACCTCGACGCGGGGGACCTCCTACGAGCAGTACTTC. The encoded protein is CASSTSTRGTSYEQYF.

The V call is TRBV5-1, the J call TRBJ1-1; tentative D call: TRBD1 (5 bases). Trimming pared 0 bases from V and 11 bases from J, leaving 8 bases between. Germline V gene sequence: CDR1 SGHRS, CDR2 YFSETQ. The CDR3 runs 11 residues. The chain's CDR3 is CASSLETEAFF. The CDR3 DNA reads as TGCGCCAGCAGCTTGGAGACAGAGGCTTTCTTT.

This clonotype appeared a few times. The J gene is TRBJ2-6, the V gene TRBV14; 11 nucleotides match TRBD2. The CDR3 is 16 residues long. The V and J ends lost 0 bases and 12 bases, in that order; junction bases with no gene match: 7. Germline loops: CDR1 SGHDN, CDR2 FVKESK. The CDR3 region is CASSQDSPLAGGVLTF. The DNA of the CDR3 is TGTGCCAGCAGCCAAGATTCCCCGCTAGCGGGGGGCGTCCTGACTTTC.

This clonotype was counted once. The rearrangement uses TRBV3-1 and TRBJ1-2, with unresolved D. The CDR3 consists of 12 residues. Germline lookup yields CDR1 LGHDT and CDR2 YNNKEL (reference sequence). V was shortened by 0 bases and J by 9 bases, with 8 bases between the two germline ends. The CDR3 sequence: CASSQEGISYTF. The CDR3 nucleotides read TGTGCCAGCAGCCAAGAGGGCATCAGCTACACCTTC.

This clonotype was seen a handful of times. CDR3 sequence: CASSLEGRNSNQPQHF. In nucleotides, the CDR3 is TGCGCCAGCAGCCTAGAAGGACGGAATAGCAATCAGCCCCAGCATTTT. The chain recombines TRBV5-1 with TRBJ1-5; no clear D. The CDR3 is 16 residues long. Per germline, CDR1 SGHRS and CDR2 YFSETQ. The ends were cut back, 4 bases at V and 0 bases at J, with 14 bases in the middle.

This clonotype was seen a few times. The rearrangement links TRBV7-2 to TRBJ2-7; 16 nucleotides align to TRBD2. The CDR3 runs 15 residues. Germline loops: CDR1 SGHTA, CDR2 FQGNSA. With V trimmed by 3 bases and J by 6 bases, 2 bases remained unmatched. CDR3 sequence: CASSFGTSGRGEQYF. The DNA for the CDR3 is TGTGCCAGCAGCTTTGGGACTAGCGGGAGGGGCGAGCAGTACTTC.

In this sample, this clonotype turned up a few times. This rearrangement joins TRBV29-1 to TRBJ2-7, with D perhaps matching TRBD2 (5 bases). CDR3 length: 12 amino acids. V shed 7 bases and J shed 4 bases, with 14 bases lying between them. Germline values: CDR1 SQVTM, CDR2 ANQGSEA. CDR3 residues: CSALLGGYEQYF. The DNA for the CDR3 is TGCAGCGCCCTGCTCGGAGGTTACGAGCAGTACTTC.

The rearrangement joins TRBV6-2 or TRBV6-3 to TRBJ2-7; D call uncertain. The CDR3 contains 14 residues. Trimming pared 7 bases from V and 9 bases from J, leaving 22 bases between. The V gene's germline CDR1 is MNHEY and CDR2 SVGEGT. This chain's CDR3 is CASNRRSPPTMQYF. The CDR3 nucleotides read TGTGCCAGCAACCGACGGTCCCCTCCTACGATGCAGTACTTC.

This chain joins TRBV20-1 and TRBJ2-1; no reliable D call. The CDR3 spans 11 residues. V was shortened by 0 bases and J by 12 bases, with 9 bases between the two germline ends. Germline V gene data show CDR1 as DFQATT and CDR2 as SNEGSKA (reference sequence). The CDR3 sequence: CSAREMRSQFF. In DNA form, the CDR3 reads TGCAGTGCTAGAGAGATGAGGTCGCAGTTCTTC.

The chain couples TRBV27 to TRBJ2-5, with D tentatively TRBD1 (5 bases). The CDR3 is made up of 12 amino acids. CDR1 and CDR2 (germline): MNHEY, SMNVEV (reference sequence). Trimming pared 8 bases from V and 4 bases from J, leaving 11 bases between. In DNA, the CDR3 is TGTGCCAGCCCTATGGGGCGAGAGACCCAGTACTTC. Residues: CASPMGRETQYF.

The V and J genes are TRBV28 and TRBJ1-1, with a weak D call TRBD1 (6 bases). The CDR3 totals 12 residues. CDR1 is MDHEN and CDR2 is SYDVKM in the germline V gene. Trimming left V 5 bases short and J 11 bases short, with 15 bases between. In DNA, the CDR3 is TGTGCCAGCAGTCTCCAGACAGGCAGGGCTTTCTTT. It codes for CASSLQTGRAFF.

The table lists this clonotype with a few counts. The rearrangement links TRBV6-2 or TRBV6-3 to TRBJ2-1, with D possibly being TRBD2 (6 bases). V was cut by 5 bases and J by 2 bases, with 13 bases left in between. CDR3 length equals 15 residues. Germline assignment: CDR1 MNHEY and CDR2 SVGEGT. This CDR3 is CASSGDFPAYNEQFF. The CDR3, as DNA: TGTGCCAGCAGTGGGGACTTCCCGGCCTACAATGAGCAGTTCTTC.

This clonotype was counted between two and nine times. The chain links TRBV28 to TRBJ2-7, with D perhaps TRBD1 (5 bases). V shed 5 bases and J shed 5 bases, with 16 bases lying between them. The CDR3 has 14 residues. From germline, CDR1 is MDHEN and CDR2 SYDVKM. The CDR3 nucleotides read TGTGCCAGCAGTATCAGGGTTGCCTGGCACGAGCAGTACTTC. As protein: CASSIRVAWHEQYF. The whole variable domain, remainder taken from reference TRBV28 and TRBJ2-7, is DVKVTQSSRYLVKRTGEKVFLECVQDMDHENMFWYRQDPGLGLRLIYFSYDVKMKEKGDIPEGYSVSREKKERFSLILESASTNQTSMYLCASSIRVAWHEQYFGPGTRLTVT.

This clonotype has more than one count but fewer than ten. The chain has TRBV20-1 and TRBJ1-2; no clear D gene. The length of the CDR3 is 12 residues. V was clipped by 3 bases and J by 4 bases, with 9 bases between them. Germline V gene data show CDR1 as DFQATT and CDR2 as SNEGSKA (reference sequence). CDR3 amino acids: CSARTHGYGYTF. For the CDR3, the DNA is TGCAGTGCTAGGACACACGGCTATGGCTACACCTTC.

V and J are TRBV6-1 and TRBJ2-7; no clear D gene. The CDR3 has 14 residues. Germline V gene sequence: CDR1 MNHNS, CDR2 SASEGT. The V end was cut by 8 bases, the J end by 3 bases, with 17 bases between. The CDR3 DNA follows: TGTGCCAGCTCCCCTAGGGATCCGGTCTACGAGCAGTACTTC. Translating it yields CASSPRDPVYEQYF.